The 11 T cell receptor beta chains in this list originate from one sample, sequenced in a study of T cell responses to AZD1222 COVID-19 vaccine. Produced via immunoSEQ multiplex PCR; TCRdb's table is partial and in-frame only. Among around 140,000 clones listed, roughly 90% were seen once. The material sequenced was peripheral blood, taken 28 days after the second AZD1222 dose. The receptors derive from an adult who received the AZD1222 COVID-19 vaccine.

J is TRBJ2-2 and V is TRBV27; D is possibly TRBD2 (6 bases). V was pared by 1 base and J by 5 bases, with 8 bases between. The CDR3 is 14 residues long. Germline-derived CDR1 and CDR2 are MNHEY and SMNVEV (reference sequence). CDR3 residues: CASSLYGGTGELFF. CDR3 bases: TGTGCCAGCAGTTTATACGGAGGGACCGGGGAGCTGTTTTTT.

The chain links TRBV19 to TRBJ1-1; TRBD1 agrees at 10 bases. The V and J ends lost 4 bases and 5 bases, in that order; junction bases with no gene match: 10. This CDR3 has 16 residues. Germline assignment: CDR1 LNHDA and CDR2 SQIVND (reference sequence). CDR3 residues: CASSKGGQGFGTEAFF. The CDR3 bases are TGTGCCAGTAGTAAAGGGGGACAGGGGTTCGGGACTGAAGCTTTCTTT. The full variable domain, with the rest looked up from reference TRBV19 and TRBJ1-1, is DGGITQSPKYLFRKEGQNVTLSCEQNLNHDAMYWYRQDPGQGLRLIYYSQIVNDFQKGDIAEGYSVSREKKESFPLTVTSAQKNPTAFYLCASSKGGQGFGTEAFFGQGTRLTVV.

This clone was recorded once. The chain has TRBV28 and TRBJ2-2; D is uncertain. Germline V lookup: CDR1 MDHEN, CDR2 SYDVKM. Trimming removed 3 bases from V and 10 bases from J, with 12 bases in between. This CDR3 has 13 residues. In DNA form, the CDR3 reads TGTGCCAGCAGTTTTCCGGGTGGAGCGGAGCTGTTTTTT. It translates to CASSFPGGAELFF.

The chain combines TRBV7-9 with TRBJ2-2; possibly TRBD1 for D (6 bases). CDR3 length: 14 amino acids. Trimming stripped 4 bases from V and 2 bases from J, with 8 bases between. Germline V lookup: CDR1 SEHNR, CDR2 FQNEAQ (reference sequence). The CDR3 region is CASSSRGNTGELFF. The CDR3 coding sequence is TGTGCCAGCAGCTCCAGGGGTAACACCGGGGAGCTGTTTTTT.

The table lists this clone with a count of one. The V gene is TRBV30, the J gene TRBJ1-4; possible D gene TRBD1, 5 bases. Trimming pared 5 bases from V and 2 bases from J, leaving 12 bases between. Germline V lookup: CDR1 GTSNPN, CDR2 SVGIG (reference sequence). This CDR3 is 14 amino acids long. The DNA for the CDR3 is TGTGCCTGGTCAGTGGGGGGGACTAATGAAAAACTGTTTTTT. It is translated as CAWSVGGTNEKLFF. The full variable domain, rest sourced from reference TRBV30 and TRBJ1-4, is SQTIHQWPATLVQPVGSPLSLECTVEGTSNPNLYWYRQAAGRGLQLLFYSVGIGQISSEVPQNLSASRPQDRQFILSSKKLLLSDSGFYLCAWSVGGTNEKLFFGSGTQLSVL.

This clone was seen only once. V usage is TRBV5-1 and J usage is TRBJ2-7; TRBD2 agrees at 9 bases. The trim removed 2 bases at V and 2 bases at J, leaving 5 bases unmatched. This CDR3 has 15 amino acids. Looked up from germline, CDR1 is SGHRS and CDR2 is YFSETQ. CDR3 DNA sequence: TGCGCCAGCAGCTTAGTTAGCGGGAGCCCCTACGAGCAGTACTTC. Translated: CASSLVSGSPYEQYF. The variable domain in full, with the rest retrieved from reference TRBV5-1 and TRBJ2-7, is KAGVTQTPRYLIKTRGQQVTLSCSPISGHRSVSWYQQTPGQGLQFLFEYFSETQRNKGNFPGRFSGRQFSNSRSEMNVSTLELGDSALYLCASSLVSGSPYEQYFGPGTRLTVT.

This clone was counted only a few times. V gene TRBV6-5 combines with J gene TRBJ1-2, with D tentatively TRBD1 (5 bases). V lost 9 bases and J 7 bases, leaving 24 bases between the germline ends. There are 15 residues in the CDR3. Germline V gene data show CDR1 as MNHEY and CDR2 as SVGAGI. The CDR3: CASGMEGTGSGGYTF. The CDR3 coding sequence is TGTGCCAGTGGCATGGAGGGGACCGGGTCTGGTGGCTACACCTTC.

This clone was counted a single time. V and J are TRBV28 and TRBJ1-6; possible D gene TRBD1, 6 bases. CDR1 is MDHEN and CDR2 is SYDVKM in the germline V gene. V shed 4 bases and J shed 8 bases, with 15 bases lying between them. This CDR3 spans 15 amino acids. CDR3 nucleotides: TGTGCCAGCAGTTCGGGGGGGCAGATAGATTCACCCCTCCACTTT. Translated, it gives CASSSGGQIDSPLHF.

The chain links TRBV18 to TRBJ2-7; D not certain. CDR1 KGHSH and CDR2 LQKENI come from the germline V gene. The V end lost 3 bases, the J end lost 1 base, and 7 bases lay between the germline ends. The CDR3 loop spans 13 amino acids. CDR3 in DNA: TGTGCCAGCTCACCCTCCCCATCCTACGAGCAGTACTTC. This codes for CASSPSPSYEQYF.

The V and J genes are TRBV29-1 and TRBJ2-7, with no clear D. CDR1 is SQVTM and CDR2 is ANQGSEA in the germline V gene. Trimming left V 4 bases short and J 3 bases short, with 7 bases between. The CDR3 runs to 11 residues. DNA of the CDR3: TGCAGCGTTGGTCAGAACTACGAGCAGTACTTC. Translated: CSVGQNYEQYF.

This sequence joins TRBV14 and TRBJ2-1; TRBD1 aligns across 7 bases. CDR1 SGHDN and CDR2 FVKESK come from the germline V gene. The CDR3 consists of 13 residues. The ends lost 6 bases at V and 8 bases at J; junction bases unmatched: 7. The CDR3 DNA reads TGTGCCAGCAGACCGACAGGGACCCATGAGCAGTTCTTC. Protein product: CASRPTGTHEQFF.